These 31 T cell receptor beta chains were sequenced from one sample in a study of blood T cell repertoires in COVID-19. Clones were read by immunoSEQ multiplex PCR, and TCRdb kept only the in-frame ones, dropping some. The sample shows about 120,000 clones, about 78% of them seen only once. The specimen was peripheral blood. The source is a man between 65 and 85 years old with acute or convalescent COVID-19.

The CDR3 loop reads CASSLGLTVTGELFF. CDR3 in DNA: TGCGCCAGCAGCTTGGGACTAACGGTCACCGGGGAGCTGTTTTTT. The rearrangement uses TRBV5-1 and TRBJ2-2; tentative D call: TRBD2 (5 bases). This CDR3 region has 15 residues. V was clipped by 0 bases and J by 4 bases, with 10 bases between them. Germline assignment: CDR1 SGHRS and CDR2 YFSETQ.

The chain recombines TRBV5-6 with TRBJ1-1; D is ambiguous. The CDR3 is made up of 14 amino acids. Per germline, CDR1 SGHDT and CDR2 YYEEEE. Trimming shortened V by 4 bases and J by 4 bases, and 14 bases separated the two germline ends. The CDR3 protein is CASSHYRARTEAFF. The DNA for the CDR3 is TGTGCCAGCAGCCATTACAGAGCACGCACTGAAGCTTTCTTT.

The gene calls are TRBV30 and TRBJ2-7, with D possibly matching TRBD2 (5 bases). Germline lookup yields CDR1 GTSNPN and CDR2 SVGIG (reference sequence). CDR3 size: 16 residues. Deletions cut 5 bases from V and 7 bases from J, with 27 bases between. The CDR3 DNA reads as TGTGCCTGGGATTCACTCGAGCCAGGCCGATCGGGGGAGCAGTACTTC. Encoded protein: CAWDSLEPGRSGEQYF.

The V gene is TRBV7-3, the J gene TRBJ2-2, with D maybe TRBD2 (6 bases). The ends were cut back, 0 bases at V and 5 bases at J, with 10 bases in the middle. The CDR3 covers 15 residues. Per germline, CDR1 SGHTA and CDR2 FQGTGA. The CDR3, as DNA: TGTGCCAGCAGCTTAACTGGGGGGAGGACCGGGGAGCTGTTTTTT. It specifies CASSLTGGRTGELFF.

The chain has TRBV4-1 and TRBJ2-2; no reliable D call. CDR3 length: 17 residues. Trimming cost V 0 bases and J 6 bases, with 17 bases left between them. Germline V gene sequence: CDR1 MGHRA, CDR2 YSYEKL. For the CDR3, the DNA is TGCGCCAGCAGCCAAGAAAACGCGGCAGAGGCCCCCGGGGAGCTGTTTTTT. Its translation: CASSQENAAEAPGELFF.

The CDR3 DNA reads as TGTGCCAGCAGCTTGGGCGCCATCCAGGGGACCTTCTCCTACGAGCAGTACTTC. Translation: CASSLGAIQGTFSYEQYF. V is TRBV5-5 and J is TRBJ2-7; tentative D call: TRBD1 (6 bases). Trimming took off 0 bases at V and 0 bases at J, with 19 bases between the two ends. Germline-derived CDR1 and CDR2 are SGHKS and YYEKEE (reference sequence). CDR3 length: 18 residues.

The chain carries TRBV19 and TRBJ1-3; 8 nucleotides align to TRBD1. With V trimmed by 6 bases and J by 4 bases, 8 bases remained unmatched. CDR1 is LNHDA and CDR2 is SQIVND in the germline V gene (reference sequence). The CDR3 runs 15 residues. The CDR3 reads CASSPQGARGNTIYF. The CDR3 DNA follows: TGTGCCAGTAGCCCCCAGGGGGCTAGGGGAAACACCATATATTTT.

V gene TRBV5-1 combines with J gene TRBJ2-6; D not certain. The germline CDR1 and CDR2 sequences are SGHRS and YFSETQ. Trimming cost V 2 bases and J 0 bases, with 9 bases left between them. The length of the CDR3 is 16 residues. CDR3 sequence (DNA): TGCGCCAGCAGCTTCCCTCGGTCCTCTGGGGCCAACGTCCTGACTTTC. Translating gives CASSFPRSSGANVLTF.

The rearrangement uses TRBV10-3 and TRBJ1-1; the match to TRBD1 covers 9 bases. V shed 11 bases and J 5 bases; nucleotides not matched to a gene: 6. The CDR3 extends over 12 amino acids. CDR1 is ENHRY and CDR2 is SYGVKD in the germline V gene. The CDR3 spells CAGTTGGTEAFF. The CDR3 bases are TGTGCCGGCACGACAGGGGGAACTGAAGCTTTCTTT.

The chain is built from TRBV19 and TRBJ1-1; tentatively, D is TRBD1 (5 bases). The CDR3 contains 14 residues. V lost 4 bases to trimming and J lost 1 base, with 10 bases between them. Germline lookup yields CDR1 LNHDA and CDR2 SQIVND (reference sequence). CDR3 in DNA: TGTGCCAGTAGTAGAGCGGGGCAGAACACTGAAGCTTTCTTT. It encodes CASSRAGQNTEAFF.

The chain joins TRBV19 to TRBJ1-1, with unresolved D. The V and J ends lost 6 bases and 0 bases respectively, with 20 bases between them. Germline V lookup: CDR1 LNHDA, CDR2 SQIVND (reference sequence). The CDR3 loop spans 17 amino acids. The chain's CDR3 is CASRAPGSPDLNTEAFF. CDR3 coding DNA: TGTGCCAGTAGAGCCCCGGGGAGTCCCGACCTGAACACTGAAGCTTTCTTT.

This clone occurred once. This chain joins TRBV3-1 (or the pseudogene TRBV3-2) and TRBJ2-5; unclear D gene. The V gene's germline CDR1 is LGHDT and CDR2 YNNKEL (reference sequence). CDR3 length equals 13 residues. Trimming shortened V by 1 base and J by 1 base, and 4 bases separated the two germline ends. CDR3 in DNA: TGTGCCAGCAGCCAAGCCTTCCAAGAGACCCAGTACTTC. This codes for CASSQAFQETQYF.

This clone was seen a single time. As DNA, the CDR3 is TGTGCCAGCAGGGCTAGAACTAGCACAGATACGCAGTATTTT. Amino acids: CASRARTSTDTQYF. The chain is built from TRBV7-2 and TRBJ2-3, with D uncertain. This CDR3 spans 14 amino acids. The germline V and J ends were trimmed by 6 bases and 0 bases, with 10 bases remaining between them. The V gene's germline CDR1 is SGHTA and CDR2 FQGNSA.

This clone was seen a single time. The CDR3: CASSPKQAFNEKLFF. The CDR3 nucleotides read TGCGCCAGCAGCCCGAAACAGGCCTTTAATGAAAAACTGTTTTTT. This sequence joins TRBV4-1 and TRBJ1-4, with D tentatively TRBD1 (5 bases). Germline V gene lookup returns CDR1 MGHRA and CDR2 YSYEKL. This CDR3 is built from 15 residues. Trimming shortened V by 4 bases and J by 4 bases, and 13 bases separated the two germline ends.

The rearrangement links TRBV6-4 to TRBJ2-7; 9 nucleotides match TRBD1. This CDR3 region has 15 residues. Germline loops: CDR1 MRHNA, CDR2 SNTAGT. J lost 4 bases, V lost 3 bases, and 7 bases had no gene match. The CDR3 DNA is TGTGCCAGCAGTGAGGGGACAGGGTTTATGTACGAGCAGTACTTC. Its translation is CASSEGTGFMYEQYF.

The chain joins TRBV18 to TRBJ2-2, with 10 nucleotides matching TRBD1. The length of the CDR3 is 16 residues. The V gene's germline CDR1 is KGHSH and CDR2 LQKENI. The V segment lost 4 bases and the J segment 1 base; nucleotides outside the gene matches: 3. The CDR3 nucleotides read TGTGCCAGCTCACAGGGGACAGGGGAGAACACCGGGGAGCTGTTTTTT. Its protein product is CASSQGTGENTGELFF. The full variable domain, with the rest looked up from reference TRBV18 and TRBJ2-2, is NAGVMQNPRHLVRRRGQEARLRCSPMKGHSHVYWYRQLPEEGLKFMVYLQKENIIDESGMPKERFSAEFPKEGPSILRIQQVVRGDSAAYFCASSQGTGENTGELFFGEGSRLTVL.

This clone was seen only once. This chain connects TRBV4-3 to TRBJ1-5, with TRBD1 identical over 7 bases. Germline CDR1 and CDR2: LGHNA and YSLEER. Losses at the gene ends were 1 base for V and 4 bases for J; bases not matched to a gene: 4. CDR3 length: 15 residues. CDR3 loop: CASSQGAGGNQPQHF. The CDR3 DNA is TGCGCCAGCAGCCAAGGGGCAGGGGGGAATCAGCCCCAGCATTTT.

The rearrangement joins TRBV30 to TRBJ2-7, with 10 nucleotides matching TRBD1. The CDR3 loop spans 14 amino acids. The ends lost 3 bases at V and 2 bases at J; junction bases unmatched: 4. CDR1 and CDR2 (germline): GTSNPN, SVGIG (reference sequence). The CDR3 spells CAWRGQGWAYEQYF. CDR3 DNA: TGTGCCTGGAGGGGACAGGGGTGGGCCTACGAGCAGTACTTC.

The genes are TRBV29-1 and TRBJ2-7, with TRBD1 matching over 7 bases. This CDR3 contains 14 residues. Germline CDR1 SQVTM, CDR2 ANQGSEA. Trimming at V came to 7 bases and at J to 6 bases, leaving 15 bases not matched to a gene. The CDR3 DNA is TGCAGCGGTGGACCCGGGCAGGGGGAACGCGAGCAGTACTTC. It is translated as CSGGPGQGEREQYF.

CDR3 loop: CASSLAGTSTYEQYF. CDR3 sequence (DNA): TGTGCCAGCTCACTTGCCGGGACATCGACCTACGAGCAGTACTTC. The V and J genes are TRBV18 and TRBJ2-7; a weak D match, TRBD1 (6 bases). CDR3 length: 15 residues. With 4 bases removed from V and 2 bases from J, the gap between germline ends came to 15 bases. Germline assignment: CDR1 KGHSH and CDR2 LQKENI.

The chain carries TRBV5-1 and TRBJ1-1; D is uncertain. V was shortened by 1 base and J by 3 bases, with 13 bases between the two germline ends. Germline CDR1 reads SGHRS; CDR2 reads YFSETQ. The CDR3 contains 15 residues. The CDR3 nucleotides are TGCGCCAGCAGCTTGTTCTGGGAGAGTGACACTGAAGCTTTCTTT. Translating gives CASSLFWESDTEAFF.

The genes are TRBV6-5 and TRBJ2-5, with TRBD2 as a possible D gene (6 bases). V lost 6 bases to trimming and J lost 0 bases, with 11 bases between them. The CDR3 is 14 residues long. Germline V gene sequence: CDR1 MNHEY, CDR2 SVGAGI. The CDR3 DNA sequence: TGTGCCAGCAGCGTCCGGGGGTACCAAGAGACCCAGTACTTC. Its translation is CASSVRGYQETQYF.

This clone was picked up one time. This chain links TRBV4-1 with TRBJ2-1, with 9 bases lining up with TRBD1. V was pared by 2 bases and J by 7 bases, with 6 bases of the junction left unmatched. Germline loops: CDR1 MGHRA, CDR2 YSYEKL. This CDR3 has 15 amino acids. This chain's CDR3 is CASSQRDRAVNEQFF. In DNA form, the CDR3 reads TGCGCCAGCAGCCAACGGGACAGGGCTGTGAATGAGCAGTTCTTC.

This clone is a singleton in its sample. V and J are TRBV29-1 and TRBJ1-2, with D possibly TRBD1 on 6 matching bases. CDR1 and CDR2 from the germline V gene are SQVTM and ANQGSEA. This CDR3 is 14 amino acids long. The V and J ends lost 2 bases and 0 bases respectively, with 10 bases between them. CDR3 sequence (DNA): TGCAGCGTTGAACAGGGGCCCGCTAACTATGGCTACACCTTC. Translating it yields CSVEQGPANYGYTF.

The V call is TRBV5-1, the J call TRBJ1-6; 8 nucleotides line up with TRBD1. CDR3 length equals 14 residues. J gave up 7 bases and V 4 bases, and 4 bases lay outside the gene matches. CDR1 is SGHRS and CDR2 is YFSETQ in the germline V gene. CDR3 loop: CASSETGANSPLHF. The CDR3 DNA reads as TGCGCCAGCAGCGAGACAGGGGCCAATTCACCCCTCCACTTT.

This clone was detected only a few times. The rearrangement links TRBV24-1 to TRBJ1-6, with unresolved D. Germline CDR1 and CDR2: KGHDR and SFDVKD. The V end lost 5 bases, the J end lost 0 bases, and 10 bases lay between the germline ends. The CDR3 length is 16 residues. CDR3 nucleotides: TGTGCCACCAGTGTGAAGGAGAGCTCCTATAATTCACCCCTCCACTTT. Protein: CATSVKESSYNSPLHF.

V is TRBV23-1 and J is TRBJ1-6; D is perhaps TRBD1 (6 bases). TRBV23-1 is annotated as an ORF whose role is uncertain. V lost 0 bases and J 7 bases, leaving 16 bases between the germline ends. The CDR3 sequence is 17 residues long. Here the CDR3 reads CASSQSGLDRTNSPLHF. CDR3 in DNA: TGCGCCAGCAGTCAATCGGGTCTCGACAGGACCAATTCACCCCTCCACTTT.

CDR3 loop: CASSVGRGGGLTDTQYF. As DNA, the CDR3 is TGTGCCAGCAGCGTAGGGAGGGGAGGGGGTCTCACAGATACGCAGTATTTT. The chain links TRBV9 to TRBJ2-3; TRBD2 might be the D (7 bases). The length of the CDR3 is 17 residues. With 0 bases removed from V and 2 bases from J, the gap between germline ends came to 16 bases. The germline V gene has CDR1 SGDLS and CDR2 YYNGEE. The full variable domain, its missing parts supplied by reference TRBV9 and TRBJ2-3, is DSGVTQTPKHLITATGQRVTLRCSPRSGDLSVYWYQQSLDQGLQFLIQYYNGEERAKGNILERFSAQQFPDLHSELNLSSLELGDSALYFCASSVGRGGGLTDTQYFGPGTRLTVL.

This chain joins TRBV20-1 and TRBJ2-7, with TRBD1 matching 8 bases. Trimming took 3 bases from V and 4 from J; bases not matched to a gene: 8. Germline V gene data show CDR1 as DFQATT and CDR2 as SNEGSKA (reference sequence). The CDR3 loop spans 14 amino acids. The CDR3 here is CSASRGTGGYEQYF. CDR3 coding DNA: TGCAGTGCTAGTCGAGGGACAGGTGGGTACGAGCAGTACTTC.

The rearrangement joins TRBV7-2 to TRBJ2-7, with D perhaps TRBD1 (6 bases). CDR1 is SGHTA, CDR2 FQGNSA, per germline. This CDR3 contains 13 residues. V lost 5 bases and J lost 3, with 11 bases in between. As DNA, the CDR3 is TGTGCCAGCAGCACCGGGACAAGCTACGAGCAGTACTTC. Translated: CASSTGTSYEQYF.

The rearrangement uses TRBV27 and TRBJ2-7; TRBD1 matches 7 bases. Unmatched junction bases numbered 11, after V lost 4 bases and J lost 5 bases. CDR1 and CDR2 (germline): MNHEY, SMNVEV (reference sequence). The length of the CDR3 is 15 residues. The CDR3 DNA follows: TGTGCCAGCAGTTCCTTAGGGGGCTTTAAGAACGAGCAGTACTTC. Translated, it gives CASSSLGGFKNEQYF.